This record concerns one TCR beta chain sequence. Here immunoSEQ multiplex PCR was the method, and the copy in TCRdb shows in-frame clones only, minus some. The sample yields under 110,000 clones, approximately 91% seen once. The data belong to a study of T cell changes during pregnancy in multiple sclerosis. V lost 7 bases and J lost 5, with 12 bases in between. This CDR3 has 13 residues. The germline V gene encodes CDR1 MNHEY and CDR2 SMNVEV (reference sequence). This receptor was obtained from a female donor with multiple sclerosis, enrolled in a pregnancy study. The chain uses TRBV27 and TRBJ2-1; a possible D gene is TRBD2 (6 bases). Sequencing was performed on peripheral blood, taken in the second trimester of pregnancy. The chain's CDR3 is CASMREANNEQFF. CDR3 DNA sequence: TGTGCCAGCATGAGGGAGGCAAACAATGAGCAGTTCTTC.